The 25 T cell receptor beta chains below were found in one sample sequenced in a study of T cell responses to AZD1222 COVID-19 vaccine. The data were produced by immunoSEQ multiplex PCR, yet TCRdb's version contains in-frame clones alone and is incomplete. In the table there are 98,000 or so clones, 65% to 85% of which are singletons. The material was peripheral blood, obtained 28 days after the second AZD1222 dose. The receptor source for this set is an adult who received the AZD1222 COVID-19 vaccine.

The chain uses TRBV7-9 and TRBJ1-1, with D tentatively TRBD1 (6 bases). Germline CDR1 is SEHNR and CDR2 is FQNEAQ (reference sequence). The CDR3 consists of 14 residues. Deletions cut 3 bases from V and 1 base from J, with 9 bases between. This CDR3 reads CASSFQGKNTEAFF. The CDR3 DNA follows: TGTGCCAGCAGCTTCCAGGGGAAGAACACTGAAGCTTTCTTT.

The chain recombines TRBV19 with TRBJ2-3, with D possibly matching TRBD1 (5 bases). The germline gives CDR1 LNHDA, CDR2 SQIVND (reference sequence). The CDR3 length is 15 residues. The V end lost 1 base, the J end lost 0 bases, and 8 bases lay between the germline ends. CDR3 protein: CASSIAGRSTDTQYF. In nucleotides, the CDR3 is TGTGCCAGTAGTATAGCAGGGCGTAGCACAGATACGCAGTATTTT.

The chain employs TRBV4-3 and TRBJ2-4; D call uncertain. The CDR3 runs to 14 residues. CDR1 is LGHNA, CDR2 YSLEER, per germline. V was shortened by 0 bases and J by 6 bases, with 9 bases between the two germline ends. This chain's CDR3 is CASSQDLGVNIQYF. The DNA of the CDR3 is TGCGCCAGCAGCCAAGATTTGGGTGTAAACATTCAGTACTTC.

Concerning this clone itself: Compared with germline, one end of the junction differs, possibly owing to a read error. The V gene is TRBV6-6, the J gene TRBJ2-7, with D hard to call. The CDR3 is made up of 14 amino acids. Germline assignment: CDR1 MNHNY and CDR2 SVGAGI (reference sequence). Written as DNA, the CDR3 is TGTGCCAGCAGTTACTCGCGATCCTCCTACGGGCAGTACTTC. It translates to CASSYSRSSYGQYF.

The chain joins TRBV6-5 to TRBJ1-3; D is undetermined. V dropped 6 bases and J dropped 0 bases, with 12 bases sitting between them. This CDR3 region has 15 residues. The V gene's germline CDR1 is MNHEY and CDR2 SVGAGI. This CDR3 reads CASRLGDYSGNTIYF. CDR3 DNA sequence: TGTGCCAGCAGGTTAGGAGACTACTCTGGAAACACCATATATTTT.

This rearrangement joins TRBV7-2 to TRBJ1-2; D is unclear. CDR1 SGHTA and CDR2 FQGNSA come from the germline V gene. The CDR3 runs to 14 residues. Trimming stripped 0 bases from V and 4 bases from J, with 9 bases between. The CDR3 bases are TGTGCCAGCAGCTTAGCAGCACAGCCCTATGGCTACACCTTC. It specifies CASSLAAQPYGYTF.

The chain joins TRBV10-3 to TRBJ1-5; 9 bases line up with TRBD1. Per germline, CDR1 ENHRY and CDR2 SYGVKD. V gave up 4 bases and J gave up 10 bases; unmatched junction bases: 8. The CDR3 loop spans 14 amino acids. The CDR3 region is CAISGDRVGGPQHF. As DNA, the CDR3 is TGTGCCATCAGTGGGGACAGGGTAGGAGGTCCCCAGCATTTT.

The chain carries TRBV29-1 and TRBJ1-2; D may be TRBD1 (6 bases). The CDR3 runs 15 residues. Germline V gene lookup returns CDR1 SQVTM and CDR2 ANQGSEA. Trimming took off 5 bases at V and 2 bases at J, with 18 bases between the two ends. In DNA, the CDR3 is TGCAGCGTTCCGACGATAGGACAGACCAACTATGGCTACACCTTC. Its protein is CSVPTIGQTNYGYTF. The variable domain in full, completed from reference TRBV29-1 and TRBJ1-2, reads SAVISQKPSRDICQRGTSLTIQCQVDSQVTMMFWYRQQPGQSLTLIATANQGSEATYESGFVIDKFPISRPNLTFSTLTVSNMSPEDSSIYLCSVPTIGQTNYGYTFGSGTRLTVV.

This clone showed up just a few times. The CDR3, as DNA: TGTGCCAGTAGTATCTTGGCAGGGTTTGATCAGCCCCAGCATTTT. Translation: CASSILAGFDQPQHF. The J gene is TRBJ1-5, the V gene TRBV19, with D perhaps matching TRBD1 (5 bases). Germline V CDR1 and CDR2: LNHDA, SQIVND (reference sequence). This CDR3 is built from 15 residues. V was pared by 3 bases and J by 5 bases, with 14 bases between.

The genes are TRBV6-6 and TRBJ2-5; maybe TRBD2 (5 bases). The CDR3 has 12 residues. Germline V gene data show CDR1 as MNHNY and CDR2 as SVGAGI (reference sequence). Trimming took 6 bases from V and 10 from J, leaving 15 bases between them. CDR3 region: CASRGAQVDQYF. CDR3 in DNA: TGTGCCAGCAGGGGAGCCCAGGTAGACCAGTACTTC.

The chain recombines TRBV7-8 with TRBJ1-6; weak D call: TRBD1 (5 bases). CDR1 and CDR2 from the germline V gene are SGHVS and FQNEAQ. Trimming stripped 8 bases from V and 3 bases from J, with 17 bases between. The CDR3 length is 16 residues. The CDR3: CASRPMGRHYNSPLHF. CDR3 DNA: TGTGCCAGCCGACCTATGGGGCGGCACTATAATTCACCCCTCCACTTT.

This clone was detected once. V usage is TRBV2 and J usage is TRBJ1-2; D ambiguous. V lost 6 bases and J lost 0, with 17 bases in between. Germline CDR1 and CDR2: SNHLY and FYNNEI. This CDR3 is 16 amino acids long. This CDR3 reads CASRGSPGSSNYGYTF. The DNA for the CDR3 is TGTGCCAGCAGGGGGAGTCCGGGCTCCTCTAACTATGGCTACACCTTC. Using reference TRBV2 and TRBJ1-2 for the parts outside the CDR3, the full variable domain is EPEVTQTPSHQVTQMGQEVILRCVPISNHLYFYWYRQILGQKVEFLVSFYNNEISEKSEIFDDQFSVERPDGSNFTLKIRSTKLEDSAMYFCASRGSPGSSNYGYTFGSGTRLTVV.

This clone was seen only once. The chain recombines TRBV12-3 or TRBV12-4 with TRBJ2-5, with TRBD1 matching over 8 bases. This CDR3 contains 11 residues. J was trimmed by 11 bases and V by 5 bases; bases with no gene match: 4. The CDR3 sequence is CASSPDRGQYF. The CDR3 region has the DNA TGTGCCAGCAGTCCAGACAGGGGACAGTACTTC.

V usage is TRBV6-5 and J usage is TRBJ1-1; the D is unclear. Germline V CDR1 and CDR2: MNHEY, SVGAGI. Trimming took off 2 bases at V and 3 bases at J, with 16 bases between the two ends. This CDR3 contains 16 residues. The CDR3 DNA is TGTGCCAGCAGTTACACATCGGCCCCGGGTCACACTGAAGCTTTCTTT. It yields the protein CASSYTSAPGHTEAFF.

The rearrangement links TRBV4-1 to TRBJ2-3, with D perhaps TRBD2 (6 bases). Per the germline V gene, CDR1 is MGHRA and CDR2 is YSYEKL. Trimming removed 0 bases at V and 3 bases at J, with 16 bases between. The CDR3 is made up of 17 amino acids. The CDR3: CASSQDIGGRSTDTQYF. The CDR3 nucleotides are TGCGCCAGCAGCCAAGATATCGGGGGACGGTCGACAGATACGCAGTATTTT.

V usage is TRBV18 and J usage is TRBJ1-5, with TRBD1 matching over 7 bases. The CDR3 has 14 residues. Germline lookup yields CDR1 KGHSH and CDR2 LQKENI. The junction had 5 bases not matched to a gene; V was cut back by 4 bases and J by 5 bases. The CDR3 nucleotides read TGTGCCAGCTCACTGGGGACAGAAGATCAGCCCCAGCATTTT. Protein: CASSLGTEDQPQHF.

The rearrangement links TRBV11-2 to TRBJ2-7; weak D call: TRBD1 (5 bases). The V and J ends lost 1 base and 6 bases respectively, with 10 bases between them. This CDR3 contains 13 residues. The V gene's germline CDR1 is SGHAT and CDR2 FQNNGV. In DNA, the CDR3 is TGTGCCAGCAGCTTAGGTCAGGGTGGCGAGCAGTACTTC. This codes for CASSLGQGGEQYF.

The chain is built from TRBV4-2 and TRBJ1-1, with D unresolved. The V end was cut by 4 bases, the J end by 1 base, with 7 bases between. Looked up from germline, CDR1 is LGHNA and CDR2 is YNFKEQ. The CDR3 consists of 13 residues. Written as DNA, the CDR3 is TGTGCCAGCAGCCGACCGGAGAACACTGAAGCTTTCTTT. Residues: CASSRPENTEAFF.

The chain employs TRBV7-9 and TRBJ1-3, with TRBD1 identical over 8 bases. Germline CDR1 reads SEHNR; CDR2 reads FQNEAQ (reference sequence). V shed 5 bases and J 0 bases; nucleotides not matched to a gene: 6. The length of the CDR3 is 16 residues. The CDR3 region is CASSTPGTGSGNTIYF. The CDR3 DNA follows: TGTGCCAGCAGCACACCGGGGACAGGCTCTGGAAACACCATATATTTT.

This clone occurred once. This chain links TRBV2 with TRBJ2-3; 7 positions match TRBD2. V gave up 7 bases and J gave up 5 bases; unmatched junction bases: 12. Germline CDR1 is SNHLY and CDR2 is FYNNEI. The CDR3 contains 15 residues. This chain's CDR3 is CASKPEGLAGDTQYF. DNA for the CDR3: TGTGCCAGCAAGCCAGAGGGGTTAGCGGGAGATACGCAGTATTTT.

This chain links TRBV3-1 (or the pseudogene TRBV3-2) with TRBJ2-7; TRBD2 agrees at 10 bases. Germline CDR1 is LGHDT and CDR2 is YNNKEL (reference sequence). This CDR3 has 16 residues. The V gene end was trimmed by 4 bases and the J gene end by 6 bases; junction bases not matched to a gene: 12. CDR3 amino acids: CASSPQREGPLGEQYF. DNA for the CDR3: TGTGCCAGCAGCCCGCAGCGGGAGGGCCCACTCGGCGAGCAGTACTTC.

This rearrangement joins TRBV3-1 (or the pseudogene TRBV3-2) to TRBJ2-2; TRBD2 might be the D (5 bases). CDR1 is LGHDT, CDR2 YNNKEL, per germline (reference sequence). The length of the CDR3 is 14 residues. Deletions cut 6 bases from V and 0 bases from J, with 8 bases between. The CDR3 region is CASRRAANTGELFF. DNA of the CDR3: TGTGCCAGCAGGAGGGCGGCGAACACCGGGGAGCTGTTTTTT.

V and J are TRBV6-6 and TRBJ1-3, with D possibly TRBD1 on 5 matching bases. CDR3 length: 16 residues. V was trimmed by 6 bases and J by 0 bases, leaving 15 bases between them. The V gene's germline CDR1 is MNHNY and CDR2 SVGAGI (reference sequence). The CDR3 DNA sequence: TGTGCCAGCAGCTCGGGTCAGGGCCTCTCTGGAAACACCATATATTTT. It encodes CASSSGQGLSGNTIYF.

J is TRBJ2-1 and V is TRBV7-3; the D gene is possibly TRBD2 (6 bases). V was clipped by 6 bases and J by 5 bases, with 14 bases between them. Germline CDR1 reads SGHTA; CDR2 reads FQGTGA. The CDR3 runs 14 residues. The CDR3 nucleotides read TGTGCCAGCAGGCCCACCGGGAGCCACAATGAGCAGTTCTTC. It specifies CASRPTGSHNEQFF. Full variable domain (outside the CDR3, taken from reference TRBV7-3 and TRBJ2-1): GAGVSQTPSNKVTEKGKYVELRCDPISGHTALYWYRQSLGQGPEFLIYFQGTGAADDSGLPNDRFFAVRPEGSVSTLKIQRTERGDSAVYLCASRPTGSHNEQFFGPGTRLTVL.

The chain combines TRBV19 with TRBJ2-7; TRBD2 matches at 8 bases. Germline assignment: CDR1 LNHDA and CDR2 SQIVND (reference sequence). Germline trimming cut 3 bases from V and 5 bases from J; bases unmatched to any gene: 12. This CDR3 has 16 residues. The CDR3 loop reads CASSIIAGRGVDEQYF. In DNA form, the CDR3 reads TGTGCCAGTAGTATTATAGCCGGGAGGGGGGTAGACGAGCAGTACTTC.